The 8 T cell receptor beta chains below were found in one sample sequenced in a study of control samples from healthy donors and cancer patients. The assay was immunoSEQ multiplex PCR, and TCRdb's table has in-frame clones only and misses some. The sample yields 100,000 to 150,000 clones, roughly 90% seen once. The sample consisted of blood. Every receptor here comes from a woman aged 45-60 years in good health.

The chain joins TRBV28 to TRBJ2-5; TRBD2 might be the D (5 bases). The germline V gene encodes CDR1 MDHEN and CDR2 SYDVKM. The CDR3 loop spans 16 amino acids. V lost 2 bases and J 1 base, leaving 14 bases between the germline ends. The CDR3, as DNA: TGTGCCAGCAGTTTACGCGGCAGCGGTCGCCAAGAGACCCAGTACTTC. As protein: CASSLRGSGRQETQYF.

This clone was recorded once. The chain links TRBV4-1 to TRBJ2-4, with 8 bases lining up with TRBD2. CDR1 is MGHRA and CDR2 is YSYEKL in the germline V gene. V was pared by 2 bases and J by 1 base, with 7 bases of the junction left unmatched. The CDR3 contains 17 residues. CDR3 protein: CASSQTGRGRAKNIQYF. The CDR3 coding sequence is TGCGCCAGCAGCCAAACCGGGAGGGGGAGGGCCAAAAACATTCAGTACTTC.

J is TRBJ1-1 and V is TRBV2; weak D call: TRBD1 (6 bases). Germline values: CDR1 SNHLY, CDR2 FYNNEI. This CDR3 has 15 residues. V was pared by 2 bases and J by 6 bases, with 16 bases between. This CDR3 reads CASSETGTVGPEAFF. DNA for the CDR3: TGTGCCAGCAGTGAAACAGGGACGGTAGGGCCTGAAGCTTTCTTT.

The V gene is TRBV2, the J gene TRBJ2-7, with D unresolved. The CDR3 extends over 13 amino acids. Trimming cost V 3 bases and J 3 bases, with 9 bases left between them. Germline V gene data show CDR1 as SNHLY and CDR2 as FYNNEI. The CDR3 nucleotides are TGTGCCAGCAGTGAGTCGACTTACTACGAGCAGTACTTC. Translated, it gives CASSESTYYEQYF. The full variable domain, rest sourced from reference TRBV2 and TRBJ2-7, is EPEVTQTPSHQVTQMGQEVILRCVPISNHLYFYWYRQILGQKVEFLVSFYNNEISEKSEIFDDQFSVERPDGSNFTLKIRSTKLEDSAMYFCASSESTYYEQYFGPGTRLTVT.

V gene TRBV6-4 combines with J gene TRBJ2-5; TRBD2 agrees at 8 bases. The CDR3 is made up of 18 amino acids. Looked up from germline, CDR1 is MRHNA and CDR2 is SNTAGT. J was trimmed by 2 bases and V by 0 bases; bases with no gene match: 11. The CDR3 is CASSDSGISGTIQETQYF. For the CDR3, the DNA is TGTGCCAGCAGTGACTCGGGGATTAGCGGGACGATACAAGAGACCCAGTACTTC.

This chain connects TRBV7-9 to TRBJ2-1, with TRBD1 identical over 8 bases. The CDR3 contains 13 residues. With V trimmed by 7 bases and J by 7 bases, 6 bases remained unmatched. The germline V gene has CDR1 SEHNR and CDR2 FQNEAQ (reference sequence). CDR3 coding DNA: TGTGCCAGCATCCAGGGGGCGCTTAATGAGCAGTTCTTC. Translation gives CASIQGALNEQFF.

This chain connects TRBV2 to TRBJ1-3, with a tentative D call TRBD1 (5 bases). Germline CDR1 SNHLY, CDR2 FYNNEI. The V gene lost 3 bases and the J gene lost 4 bases, with 13 bases spanning the gap. This CDR3 region has 15 residues. CDR3 sequence (DNA): TGTGCCAGCAGTGATAGTCGGGCAGGGGGAAACACCATATATTTT. It encodes CASSDSRAGGNTIYF.

The chain carries TRBV2 and TRBJ1-2; D uncertain. Germline lookup yields CDR1 SNHLY and CDR2 FYNNEI. Trimming removed 3 bases from V and 4 bases from J, with 3 bases in between. There are 11 residues in the CDR3. The CDR3 DNA is TGTGCCAGCAGTGAGGGCTATGGCTACACCTTC. This encodes CASSEGYGYTF.